These 17 T cell receptor beta chains came from one sample sequenced in a study of blood T cell repertoires in COVID-19. The assay was immunoSEQ multiplex PCR, and TCRdb's table has in-frame clones only and misses some. The top ten hold roughly 0.25% of the sample, which has around 620,000 clones, 85% to 90% seen once. Sequencing input: peripheral blood. The receptors were gathered from a woman aged 18-35 years with acute or convalescent COVID-19.

This chain connects TRBV19 to TRBJ2-1, with 7 bases matching TRBD2. There are 15 residues in the CDR3. The V gene's germline CDR1 is LNHDA and CDR2 SQIVND (reference sequence). The V and J ends lost 3 bases and 5 bases, in that order; junction bases with no gene match: 7. This CDR3 is CASSIFAGDDNEQFF. CDR3 coding DNA: TGTGCCAGTAGTATCTTCGCGGGGGACGACAATGAGCAGTTCTTC.

This clone was observed once. Other DNA sequences from this sample encode an identical CDR3 as well. The chain combines TRBV7-6 with TRBJ2-3; tentatively, D is TRBD1 (5 bases). The V end lost 1 base, the J end lost 4 bases, and 6 bases lay between the germline ends. The CDR3 is 13 amino acids. The V gene's germline CDR1 is SGHVS and CDR2 FNYEAQ. CDR3 loop: CASSLGGPDTQYF. DNA of the CDR3: TGTGCCAGCAGCTTAGGGGGCCCAGATACGCAGTATTTT.

The chain is built from TRBV27 and TRBJ1-1, with D possibly TRBD1 on 6 matching bases. Germline CDR1 and CDR2: MNHEY and SMNVEV (reference sequence). Trimming removed 2 bases from V and 1 base from J, with 8 bases in between. CDR3 length equals 14 residues. The CDR3 loop is CASSLGTRNTEAFF. The CDR3 coding sequence is TGTGCCAGCAGTTTAGGGACAAGGAACACTGAAGCTTTCTTT.

The rearrangement uses TRBV7-2 and TRBJ2-7; D possibly corresponds to TRBD1 (5 bases). This CDR3 is built from 14 residues. Germline assignment: CDR1 SGHTA and CDR2 FQGNSA. The V end lost 6 bases, the J end lost 3 bases, and 15 bases lay between the germline ends. The CDR3 bases are TGTGCCAGCAGACGGACATCGGCCTTCTACGAGCAGTACTTC. Amino acid sequence: CASRRTSAFYEQYF.

This CDR3 is CASSLRVAQPQHF. Written as DNA, the CDR3 is TGTGCCAGCAGCTTGCGGGTGGCACAGCCCCAGCATTTT. The chain couples TRBV5-6 to TRBJ1-5; D unresolved. CDR3 length: 13 residues. Trimming pared 1 base from V and 7 bases from J, leaving 9 bases between. The germline gives CDR1 SGHDT, CDR2 YYEEEE.

This chain's CDR3 is CATSGQGIQETQYF. The CDR3 DNA follows: TGTGCCACCAGTGGGCAGGGTATCCAAGAGACCCAGTACTTC. The rearrangement links TRBV24-1 to TRBJ2-5; D perhaps matches TRBD1 (5 bases). The CDR3 is 14 residues long. V was trimmed by 5 bases and J by 1 base, leaving 10 bases between them. Germline CDR1 is KGHDR and CDR2 is SFDVKD.

The chain joins TRBV30 to TRBJ1-5; 10 nucleotides line up with TRBD1. The germline V gene encodes CDR1 GTSNPN and CDR2 SVGIG (reference sequence). The CDR3 sequence is 15 residues long. J was trimmed by 0 bases and V by 3 bases; bases with no gene match: 2. The CDR3 DNA sequence: TGTGCCTGGAGACGGGACAGGGGTAGCAATCAGCCCCAGCATTTT. This codes for CAWRRDRGSNQPQHF.

This clone has a single count. The chain combines TRBV6-6 with TRBJ2-1; 9 positions agree with TRBD1. Germline V CDR1 and CDR2: MNHNY, SVGAGI (reference sequence). V was clipped by 6 bases and J by 7 bases; unmatched bases: 10. This CDR3 has 15 residues. CDR3 nucleotide sequence: TGTGCCAGCAGCACAGGGGGCGTGGGAAGAAATGAGCAGTTCTTC. Translating it yields CASSTGGVGRNEQFF.

The CDR3 sequence is CAWSVGQGGYGYTF. In DNA form, the CDR3 reads TGTGCCTGGAGTGTTGGACAGGGGGGGTATGGCTACACCTTC. The rearrangement links TRBV30 to TRBJ1-2; 10 bases agree with TRBD1. Germline V CDR1 and CDR2: GTSNPN, SVGIG (reference sequence). V trimming: 0 bases; J trimming: 5 bases; junction bases outside the gene matches: 3. This CDR3 is built from 14 residues.

This chain joins TRBV11-2 and TRBJ1-5, with TRBD1 matching 8 bases. Germline V gene data show CDR1 as SGHAT and CDR2 as FQNNGV. The trim removed 1 base at V and 5 bases at J, leaving 10 bases unmatched. CDR3 length: 17 amino acids. CDR3 coding DNA: TGTGCCAGCAGCTTAGGGCGGGGCAGGGGGCCCCATCAGCCCCAGCATTTT. Protein sequence: CASSLGRGRGPHQPQHF.

The chain uses TRBV14 and TRBJ2-7, with D perhaps TRBD2 (6 bases). V lost 4 bases and J lost 0, with 13 bases in between. This CDR3 has 15 amino acids. The V gene's germline CDR1 is SGHDN and CDR2 FVKESK. CDR3 protein: CASSPLGGNSYEQYF. CDR3 nucleotide sequence: TGTGCCAGCAGCCCCCTCGGGGGAAACTCCTACGAGCAGTACTTC.

The V call is TRBV14, the J call TRBJ2-1; 10 nucleotides match TRBD2. Germline loops: CDR1 SGHDN, CDR2 FVKESK. Trimming took 3 bases from V and 6 from J; bases not matched to a gene: 8. This CDR3 has 16 amino acids. CDR3 nucleotide sequence: TGTGCCAGCAGCCATGGTAGCGGGGGGCCCCTCAATGAGCAGTTCTTC. This sequence encodes CASSHGSGGPLNEQFF.

The sample holds one count of this clone. This rearrangement joins TRBV6-4 to TRBJ2-1; TRBD1 might be the D (5 bases). CDR1 and CDR2 (germline): MRHNA, SNTAGT. This CDR3 contains 16 residues. Trimming shortened V by 3 bases and J by 6 bases, and 18 bases separated the two germline ends. The CDR3 nucleotides are TGTGCCAGCAGTGAAGGAGCAGGGAAGCCTTTCAATGAGCAGTTCTTC. Translating gives CASSEGAGKPFNEQFF.

The genes are TRBV5-1 and TRBJ2-6; TRBD1 aligns across 7 bases. Germline CDR1 reads SGHRS; CDR2 reads YFSETQ. This CDR3 is built from 16 residues. The V and J ends lost 4 bases and 4 bases, in that order; junction bases with no gene match: 8. The CDR3 DNA follows: TGCGCCAGCAGCCCGGGACAGTCCCCCGGGGCCAACGTCCTGACTTTC. It translates to CASSPGQSPGANVLTF.

The genes are TRBV2 and TRBJ2-7; 7 nucleotides agree with TRBD1. The junction had 8 bases not matched to a gene; V was cut back by 7 bases and J by 5 bases. CDR1 SNHLY and CDR2 FYNNEI come from the germline V gene. CDR3 size: 13 residues. Written as DNA, the CDR3 is TGTGCCAGCACCAGACAGGGATTGGACGAGCAGTACTTC. Protein: CASTRQGLDEQYF.

The chain carries TRBV24-1 and TRBJ1-5; 9 bases map to TRBD1. Trimming removed 3 bases from V and 4 bases from J; junction bases left unmatched: 6. Germline V gene sequence: CDR1 KGHDR, CDR2 SFDVKD. The CDR3 length is 16 residues. The CDR3: CATSDLLGQGNQPQHF. CDR3 bases: TGTGCCACCAGTGATCTCCTGGGACAGGGTAATCAGCCCCAGCATTTT.

This chain links TRBV4-1 with TRBJ1-2; a weak D match, TRBD1 (6 bases). V dropped 0 bases and J dropped 8 bases, with 13 bases sitting between them. CDR3 length: 14 amino acids. Germline CDR1 and CDR2: MGHRA and YSYEKL. The CDR3 DNA sequence: TGCGCCAGCAGCCAAGATAACAGGGAAGGGGGCTACACCTTC. This encodes CASSQDNREGGYTF.